These 30 T cell receptor beta chains were sequenced from one sample in a study of T cells in Graves' hyperthyroidism and ophthalmopathy. Authors of the study amplified TCR beta CDR3 regions from RNA transcripts. The HTBI primer set was used in a first-round RT-PCR of the TCR CDR3. TCRdb ran MiXCR on the multiplex PCR reads and lists one entry per CDR3 protein. The table has hundreds of thousands of distinct CDR3 sequences, less than 30% seen once. Sequencing used blood. The receptors originated from a middle-aged man with Graves' hyperthyroidism that later progressed to Graves' ophthalmopathy.

In its sample, this clonotype was seen many times. The chain carries TRBV6-5 and TRBJ2-5; possible D gene TRBD2, 6 bases. The germline V gene encodes CDR1 MNHEY and CDR2 SVGAGI. CDR3 length equals 14 residues. Trimming took off 2 bases at V and 4 bases at J, with 11 bases between the two ends. The CDR3 loop reads CASSYPIGRETQYF. The CDR3 region has the DNA TGTGCCAGCAGTTACCCGATCGGGAGAGAGACCCAGTACTTC.

This clonotype has ten or more counts. The CDR3 loop reads CASSESGLAGGAETQYF. The CDR3 region has the DNA TGCGCCAGCAGTGAGTCCGGACTAGCGGGAGGAGCGGAGACCCAGTACTTC. The chain is built from TRBV10-2 and TRBJ2-5; 14 bases are a match to TRBD2. There are 17 residues in the CDR3. Germline values: CDR1 WSHSY, CDR2 SAAADI. The J segment lost 5 bases and the V segment lost 0 bases, leaving 5 bases of the junction unmatched.

This clonotype was observed at least ten times. The genes are TRBV5-1 and TRBJ1-1; D possibly corresponds to TRBD1 (6 bases). V was pared by 3 bases and J by 1 base, with 10 bases between. This CDR3 region has 14 residues. In germline, CDR1 is SGHRS, CDR2 YFSETQ. The CDR3 here is CASSSTGSNTEAFF. CDR3 coding DNA: TGCGCCAGCAGCTCGACAGGTTCGAACACTGAAGCTTTCTTT.

As regards this clonotype: A clone one base away is much larger, so this may be a read error. The chain couples TRBV4-1 to TRBJ1-2; D gene uncertain. CDR1 and CDR2 from the germline V gene are MGHRA and YSYEKL. The CDR3 loop spans 14 amino acids. V was pared by 1 base and J by 7 bases, with 13 bases between. The DNA for the CDR3 is TGCGCCAGCAGCCAAGGCTTGGTCGTGGGTGGCTACACCTTC. Translation gives CASSQGLVVGGYTF.

This clonotype was seen many times. V usage is TRBV6-5 and J usage is TRBJ1-3; 7 positions agree with TRBD1. The V gene end was trimmed by 0 bases and the J gene end by 0 bases; junction bases not matched to a gene: 5. Germline V gene sequence: CDR1 MNHEY, CDR2 SVGAGI. This CDR3 spans 17 amino acids. As DNA, the CDR3 is TGTGCCAGCAGTTACTCGGGGACAGCGGTCTCTGGAAACACCATATATTTT. Its translation is CASSYSGTAVSGNTIYF.

At least ten counts were recorded for this clonotype. The chain recombines TRBV19 with TRBJ2-7; possible D gene TRBD1, 6 bases. V lost 9 bases and J lost 2, with 14 bases in between. CDR1 is LNHDA and CDR2 is SQIVND in the germline V gene (reference sequence). The CDR3 is 13 residues long. The CDR3 bases are TGTGCCAGCAGCGAACAGGGAACCTACGAGCAGTACTTC. Translation: CASSEQGTYEQYF.

This clonotype was seen repeatedly, ten times or more. The chain is built from TRBV24-1 and TRBJ2-5, with 12 nucleotides matching TRBD2. Germline lookup yields CDR1 KGHDR and CDR2 SFDVKD. The CDR3 length is 17 residues. The junction had 7 bases not matched to a gene; V was cut back by 2 bases and J by 4 bases. CDR3 coding DNA: TGTGCCACCAGTGATTCGACTAGCGGGAGTGTTCTAGAGACCCAGTACTTC. It yields the protein CATSDSTSGSVLETQYF.

The sample holds many counts of this clonotype. The chain links TRBV6-2 or TRBV6-3 to TRBJ2-2, with 7 bases identical to TRBD2. Per the germline V gene, CDR1 is MNHEY and CDR2 is SVGEGT. This CDR3 contains 15 residues. After removal of 5 bases from V and 5 bases from J, the junction contained 8 bases not matched to a gene. In nucleotides, the CDR3 is TGTGCCAGCAGTGCCGTGCGGGAGTGGACCGGGGAGCTGTTTTTT. It encodes CASSAVREWTGELFF.

This clonotype occurred many times. The chain uses TRBV7-8 and TRBJ2-5; D gene ambiguous. This CDR3 spans 13 amino acids. Trimming stripped 2 bases from V and 7 bases from J, with 11 bases between. Germline CDR1 and CDR2: SGHVS and FQNEAQ. The CDR3 protein is CASSLSEDATQYF. DNA of the CDR3: TGTGCCAGCAGCTTATCCGAGGACGCGACCCAGTACTTC. Full variable domain (outside the CDR3, taken from reference TRBV7-8 and TRBJ2-5): GAGVSQSPRYKVAKRGQDVALRCDPISGHVSLFWYQQALGQGPEFLTYFQNEAQLDKSGLPSDRFFAERPEGSVSTLKIQRTQQEDSAVYLCASSLSEDATQYFGPGTRLLVL.

This clonotype was observed many times. The gene calls are TRBV11-2 and TRBJ2-6; D is unclear. From germline, CDR1 is SGHAT and CDR2 FQNNGV. The V end was cut by 2 bases, the J end by 2 bases, with 7 bases between. The CDR3 has 15 amino acids. The CDR3 sequence is CASSLRGTGANVLTF. The CDR3 DNA sequence: TGTGCCAGCAGCTTACGAGGAACTGGGGCCAACGTCCTGACTTTC.

This clonotype was detected only a few times. The V gene is TRBV6-2 or TRBV6-3, the J gene TRBJ2-5, with D possibly matching TRBD1 (6 bases). The CDR3 sequence is 16 residues long. V shed 4 bases and J shed 0 bases, with 15 bases lying between them. From germline, CDR1 is MNHEY and CDR2 SVGEGT. CDR3 amino acids: CASSSLTGTYQETQYF. In DNA form, the CDR3 reads TGTGCCAGCAGTTCGCTAACAGGGACGTACCAAGAGACCCAGTACTTC.

This clonotype was recorded at least ten times. The chain carries TRBV18 and TRBJ1-2, with 8 nucleotides matching TRBD1. V shed 2 bases and J 5 bases; nucleotides not matched to a gene: 4. This CDR3 contains 14 residues. Germline V lookup: CDR1 KGHSH, CDR2 LQKENI. In DNA form, the CDR3 reads TGTGCCAGCTCACCATCGGGACAGGAGTATGGCTACACCTTC. Encoded protein: CASSPSGQEYGYTF.

This clonotype was seen at least ten times. The chain uses TRBV20-1 and TRBJ2-2; D is unresolved. V lost 3 bases, J lost 7 bases, and 24 bases lay in between. The CDR3 has 17 residues. In germline, CDR1 is DFQATT, CDR2 SNEGSKA (reference sequence). The CDR3 region has the DNA TGCAGTGCTAGTGGGAACCCCGCGAGTGGAGAATTCGGGGAGCTGTTTTTT. Its translation is CSASGNPASGEFGELFF.

Many counts were recorded for this clonotype. The chain has TRBV28 and TRBJ2-7, with 8 bases that match TRBD2. The trim removed 6 bases at V and 0 bases at J, leaving 7 bases unmatched. The CDR3 sequence is 15 residues long. Per germline, CDR1 MDHEN and CDR2 SYDVKM. The CDR3 DNA reads as TGTGCCAGCAGGGATAGCGGGGCCTCCTCCTACGAGCAGTACTTC. It codes for CASRDSGASSYEQYF.

The gene calls are TRBV6-1 and TRBJ2-5; D may be TRBD2 (6 bases). This CDR3 contains 15 residues. The germline gives CDR1 MNHNS, CDR2 SASEGT. V was clipped by 6 bases and J by 5 bases, with 19 bases between them. CDR3 in amino acids: CASRLDWGVEETQYF. CDR3 coding DNA: TGTGCCAGCAGGCTAGATTGGGGGGTCGAGGAGACCCAGTACTTC.

This clonotype was seen at least ten times. The chain employs TRBV4-1 and TRBJ2-5, with 7 bases aligning to TRBD2. V gave up 4 bases and J gave up 2 bases; unmatched junction bases: 22. The CDR3 runs 20 residues. Looked up from germline, CDR1 is MGHRA and CDR2 is YSYEKL. CDR3 residues: CASSRKELGSTSPQQETQYF. The CDR3 DNA follows: TGCGCCAGCAGCCGCAAAGAATTGGGGTCGACTAGCCCTCAACAAGAGACCCAGTACTTC.

This clonotype was observed at least ten times. This chain connects TRBV13 to TRBJ1-2; 12 bases are a match to TRBD1. The J segment lost 6 bases and the V segment lost 1 base, leaving 9 bases of the junction unmatched. The CDR3 runs to 17 residues. From germline, CDR1 is PRHDT and CDR2 FYEKMQ (reference sequence). The CDR3 nucleotides read TGTGCCAGCAGCTTAGTCCATGGGACAGGGGGCGTGGATGGCTACACCTTC. Residues: CASSLVHGTGGVDGYTF.

This clonotype was counted between two and nine times. The gene calls are TRBV11-2 and TRBJ2-1; TRBD2 matches at 14 bases. CDR3 length: 20 residues. Trimming removed 3 bases from V and 0 bases from J; junction bases left unmatched: 10. CDR1 SGHAT and CDR2 FQNNGV come from the germline V gene. The CDR3 nucleotides read TGTGCCAGCAGCTTTTCCCTAGGGACTAGCGGGGGCCACTCCTACAATGAGCAGTTCTTC. Its translation is CASSFSLGTSGGHSYNEQFF.

The V and J genes are TRBV6-5 and TRBJ2-7, with D possibly TRBD2 on 6 matching bases. Trimming cost V 7 bases and J 0 bases, with 16 bases left between them. Germline assignment: CDR1 MNHEY and CDR2 SVGAGI. CDR3 length equals 15 residues. In DNA form, the CDR3 reads TGTGCCAGCACTACTCAAGCGGGCAGCTCCTACGAGCAGTACTTC. This encodes CASTTQAGSSYEQYF.

This clonotype came up many times. The rearrangement uses TRBV6-6 and TRBJ2-7; 7 nucleotides agree with TRBD2. This CDR3 has 14 amino acids. From germline, CDR1 is MNHNY and CDR2 SVGAGI (reference sequence). V was pared by 6 bases and J by 5 bases, with 10 bases of the junction left unmatched. CDR3 bases: TGTGCCAGCAGAAGAGCGGGAACTAACAACGAGCAGTACTTC. It is translated as CASRRAGTNNEQYF.

The sample holds many counts of this clonotype. V and J are TRBV9 and TRBJ1-1, with TRBD1 as a possible D gene (5 bases). The germline CDR1 and CDR2 sequences are SGDLS and YYNGEE. V lost 0 bases, J lost 1 base, and 10 bases lay in between. This CDR3 region has 15 residues. In nucleotides, the CDR3 is TGTGCCAGCAGCGTAGACAACAGGAGGAACACTGAAGCTTTCTTT. Amino acids: CASSVDNRRNTEAFF.

The genes are TRBV20-1 and TRBJ2-5; 7 bases are a match to TRBD2. Looked up from germline, CDR1 is DFQATT and CDR2 is SNEGSKA (reference sequence). This CDR3 comprises 14 residues. Germline trimming cut 0 bases from V and 4 bases from J; bases unmatched to any gene: 5. The CDR3 DNA reads as TGCAGTGCTAGAGACCGGACGGGGGGAGAGACCCAGTACTTC. Protein: CSARDRTGGETQYF.

The rearrangement joins TRBV10-3 to TRBJ2-7; 9 bases match TRBD1. Germline values: CDR1 ENHRY, CDR2 SYGVKD. V gave up 7 bases and J gave up 6 bases; unmatched junction bases: 13. This CDR3 spans 15 amino acids. The CDR3 is CAIMEGQGRRGEQYF. CDR3 bases: TGTGCCATCATGGAGGGACAGGGTCGACGGGGCGAGCAGTACTTC.

This clonotype has a count of ten or more. The chain has TRBV12-3 or TRBV12-4 and TRBJ2-7; tentatively, D is TRBD1 (5 bases). The length of the CDR3 is 13 residues. V was cut by 6 bases and J by 3 bases, with 12 bases left in between. CDR3 nucleotides: TGTGCCAGCAGGCTCGAAGGGGTCTACGAGCAGTACTTC. Residues: CASRLEGVYEQYF.

This clonotype was found many times. This sequence joins TRBV29-1 and TRBJ2-2, with D unresolved. Germline V gene lookup returns CDR1 SQVTM and CDR2 ANQGSEA. This CDR3 comprises 14 residues. Trimming removed 7 bases at V and 0 bases at J, with 12 bases between. Here the CDR3 DNA reads TGCAGCGCCGGCGGCAGGACGAACACCGGGGAGCTGTTTTTT. Protein: CSAGGRTNTGELFF.

V usage is TRBV5-1 and J usage is TRBJ1-1, with D possibly being TRBD1 (6 bases). CDR1 SGHRS and CDR2 YFSETQ come from the germline V gene. This CDR3 is built from 18 residues. V shed 4 bases and J shed 0 bases, with 22 bases lying between them. CDR3 coding DNA: TGCGCCAGCAGCCTTCAAAGTTACAGGGATCATATGAACACTGAAGCTTTCTTT. The encoded protein is CASSLQSYRDHMNTEAFF. The whole variable domain, filled in from reference TRBV5-1 and TRBJ1-1, reads KAGVTQTPRYLIKTRGQQVTLSCSPISGHRSVSWYQQTPGQGLQFLFEYFSETQRNKGNFPGRFSGRQFSNSRSEMNVSTLELGDSALYLCASSLQSYRDHMNTEAFFGQGTRLTVV.

This clonotype was detected many times. V is TRBV9 and J is TRBJ1-1; no clear D gene. This CDR3 has 14 residues. V was trimmed by 0 bases and J by 6 bases, leaving 12 bases between them. CDR1 SGDLS and CDR2 YYNGEE come from the germline V gene. CDR3 sequence: CASSVAEVGPEAFF. CDR3 coding DNA: TGTGCCAGCAGCGTAGCTGAGGTAGGCCCTGAAGCTTTCTTT.

This rearrangement joins TRBV6-2 or TRBV6-3 to TRBJ1-1, with 9 bases identical to TRBD1. V shed 4 bases, J shed 1 base, and the junction held 7 bases outside the gene matches. CDR1 and CDR2 (germline): MNHEY, SVGEGT. The CDR3 sequence is 16 residues long. The CDR3, as DNA: TGTGCCAGCAGTTGGGACAGGGAATTGGCGAACACTGAAGCTTTCTTT. Residues: CASSWDRELANTEAFF.

This clonotype was seen a handful of times. V usage is TRBV20-1 and J usage is TRBJ2-7, with no clear D. Per the germline V gene, CDR1 is DFQATT and CDR2 is SNEGSKA (reference sequence). This CDR3 is built from 15 residues. Trimming shortened V by 1 base and J by 2 bases, and 15 bases separated the two germline ends. The CDR3 DNA is TGCAGTGCTAGAGCGGGTGGGCCCGGGCCCTACGAGCAGTACTTC. Amino acids: CSARAGGPGPYEQYF.

The chain combines TRBV12-3 or TRBV12-4 with TRBJ2-7; 8 bases are a match to TRBD1. V lost 6 bases and J lost 4; bases outside the gene matches: 11. This CDR3 is 15 amino acids long. CDR3 DNA sequence: TGTGCCAGCAGCTTACACCTGCAGGGGGCTTACGAGCAGTACTTC. Its translation: CASSLHLQGAYEQYF.